A single T cell receptor (beta chain) is shown here with its context. V was shortened by 2 bases and J by 4 bases, with 18 bases between the two germline ends. The germline V gene encodes CDR1 SGHAT and CDR2 FQNNGV. The CDR3 has 16 amino acids. The sample originates from a study of OX40 agonist ivuxolimab in advanced cancers. Repertoires were generated with immunoSEQ multiplex PCR, while TCRdb's copy carries only in-frame clones and drops some. The sample includes almost 70,000 clones, about 80% of them seen just once. The rearrangement uses TRBV11-2 and TRBJ2-7; possibly TRBD1 for D (5 bases). The sequence came from an adult with an advanced solid tumor such as melanoma, head and neck, liver or kidney cancer. The material was CD4+ or CD8+ T cells sorted from blood, obtained in a trial of the OX40 agonist ivuxolimab. CDR3: CASSLRSGRVRYEQYF. The CDR3 DNA sequence: TGTGCCAGCAGCTTAAGGTCGGGCAGGGTGAGATACGAGCAGTACTTC.